This T cell receptor beta chain was sequenced during a study of shared clonotypes between healthy human individuals. Broader study findings: Naive subsets generally had larger estimated richness than memory subsets. Relative to their counterparts shared across all four donors, non-shared clonotypes exhibited diminished generation probabilities.

About this clone: Antigen: not known.

The material for each subset, its genomic DNA, was split evenly across several immunoSEQ plates. Here immunoSEQ multiplex PCR was the method, and the copy in TCRdb shows in-frame clones only, minus some. This table has over 850,000 clones, about 80% appearing once. The CDR3 contains 16 residues. CDR1 and CDR2 from the germline V gene are SGHNT and YYREEE (reference sequence). With V trimmed by 5 bases and J by 3 bases, 13 bases remained unmatched. The chain couples TRBV5-4 to TRBJ2-5; 7 bases are a match to TRBD1. The sequencing sample was made of memory CD4+ T cells from PBMCs. Subset specified: CD45RA-negative fraction. This TCR came from a man aged 18 to 29 in good health. Some clones in this sample may be carry-over from other donors' samples. CDR3 in DNA: TGTGCCAGCAGAAGTGCATTCCGGGACAGCAAAGAGACCCAGTACTTC. Translation: CASRSAFRDSKETQYF.